This TCR beta chain was recovered during a study of blood T cell repertoires in COVID-19. Study at large: Sites in the United States, Italy and Spain provided acute and convalescent COVID-19 samples.

Adults between about 18 and 89 years of age took part from about two dozen US areas. Participants had their cohort set by participant-reported clinical history. CDR1 and CDR2 (germline): LGHNA, YSLEER. This CDR3 is built from 15 residues. Trimming at V came to 4 bases and at J to 4 bases, leaving 0 bases not matched to a gene. As originally analysed: Cell counts per sample came from amplifying reference gene primers. This table comes from immunoSEQ multiplex PCR, and its TCRdb copy is limited to in-frame clones, with some not included. The V and J calls and the clone size are those of that table, but D and trimming were determined from the DNA. The sample shows around 220,000 clones, around 80% of them seen only once.

Input material: PBMCs or T cells enriched from blood (not recorded which). The chain carries TRBV4-3 and TRBJ2-1; TRBD2 agrees at 14 bases. This sequence originates from a woman aged 40 to 50 with acute COVID-19. This CDR3 is CASSRLAGGYNEQFF. DNA for the CDR3: TGCGCCAGCAGCCGACTAGCGGGAGGGTACAATGAGCAGTTCTTC.